The sequence of this T cell receptor beta chain was determined in a study of blood T cell repertoires in COVID-19. The junction had 10 bases not matched to a gene; V was cut back by 10 bases and J by 5 bases. The CDR3 is 14 amino acids. The V gene's germline CDR1 is SNHLY and CDR2 FYNNEI. Some clones are missing from TCRdb's copy, which holds only in-frame ones; the method was immunoSEQ multiplex PCR. The top ten clones hold roughly 12% of a sample with about 220,000 clones, more than 75% of them seen once. The TCR sequence derives from a human donor in a cohort sampled during active COVID-19. The chain is built from TRBV2 and TRBJ2-5; 10 nucleotides align to TRBD1. Sequenced: peripheral blood. CDR3 amino acids: CATRRGQGWETQYF. The CDR3 DNA is TGTGCCACCCGGAGGGGACAGGGGTGGGAGACCCAGTACTTC. Based on the CDR3 plus reference TRBV2 and TRBJ2-5, the full variable domain is EPEVTQTPSHQVTQMGQEVILRCVPISNHLYFYWYRQILGQKVEFLVSFYNNEISEKSEIFDDQFSVERPDGSNFTLKIRSTKLEDSAMYFCATRRGQGWETQYFGPGTRLLVL.